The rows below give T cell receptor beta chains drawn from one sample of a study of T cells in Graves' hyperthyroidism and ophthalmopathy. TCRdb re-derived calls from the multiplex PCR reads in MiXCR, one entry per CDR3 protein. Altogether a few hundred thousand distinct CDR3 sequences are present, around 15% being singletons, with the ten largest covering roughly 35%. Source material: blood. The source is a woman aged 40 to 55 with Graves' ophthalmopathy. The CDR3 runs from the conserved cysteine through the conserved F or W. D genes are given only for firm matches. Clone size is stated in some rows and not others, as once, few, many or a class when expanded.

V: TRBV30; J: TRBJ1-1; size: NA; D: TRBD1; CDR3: CAWSVQGLGTEAFF; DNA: TGTGCCTGGAGTGTACAGGGGTTGGGCACTGAAGCTTTCTTT
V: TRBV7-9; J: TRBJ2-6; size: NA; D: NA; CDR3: CASSQTVSGANVLTF; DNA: TGTGCCAGCAGCCAGACAGTCTCTGGGGCCAACGTCCTGACTTTC
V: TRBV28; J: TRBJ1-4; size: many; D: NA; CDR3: CASSSDEKLFF; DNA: TGTGCCAGCAGTTCGGATGAAAAACTGTTTTTT
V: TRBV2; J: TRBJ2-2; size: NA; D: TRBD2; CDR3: CASRPGTISGELFF; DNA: TGTGCCAGCAGGCCCGGGACTATCAGCGGGGAGCTGTTTTTT
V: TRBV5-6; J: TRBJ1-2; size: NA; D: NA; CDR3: CASSLLYGYTF; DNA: TGTGCCAGCAGTCTCCTCTATGGCTACACCTTC
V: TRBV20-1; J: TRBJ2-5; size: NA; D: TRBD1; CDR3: CSASGQAFRKTQYF; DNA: TGCAGTGCTAGCGGACAGGCCTTTCGAAAGACCCAGTACTTC
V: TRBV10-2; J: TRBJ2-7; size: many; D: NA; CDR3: CASSLSGLTYEQYF; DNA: TGCGCCAGCAGTCTGTCCGGTCTAACCTACGAGCAGTACTTC
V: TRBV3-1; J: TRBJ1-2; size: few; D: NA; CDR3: CASSQETLQTNYGYTF; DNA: TGTGCCAGCAGCCAAGAGACCCTACAGACTAACTATGGCTACACCTTC
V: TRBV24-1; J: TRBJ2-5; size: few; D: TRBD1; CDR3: CATSDFGTGLKTQYF; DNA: TGTGCCACCAGTGATTTCGGGACAGGGTTGAAGACCCAGTACTTC
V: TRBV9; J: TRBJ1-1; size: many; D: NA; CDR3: CASSVALAGNTEAFF; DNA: TGTGCCAGCAGCGTAGCTTTGGCGGGAAACACTGAAGCTTTCTTT
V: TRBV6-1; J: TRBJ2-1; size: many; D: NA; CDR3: CASSEVGAKDEQFF; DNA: TGTGCCAGCAGTGAAGTTGGGGCCAAGGATGAGCAGTTCTTC
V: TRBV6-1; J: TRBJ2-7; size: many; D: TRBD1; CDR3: CASSEGRQGLSYEQYF; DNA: TGTGCCAGCAGTGAAGGGAGACAGGGGCTCTCCTACGAGCAGTACTTC
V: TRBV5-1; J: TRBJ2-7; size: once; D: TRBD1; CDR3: CASSLTGQGINEQYF; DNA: TGCGCCAGCAGCCTCACCGGACAGGGGATCAACGAGCAGTACTTC
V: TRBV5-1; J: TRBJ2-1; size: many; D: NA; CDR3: CASSLVRGEQFF; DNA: TGCGCCAGCAGCTTGGTGAGAGGGGAGCAGTTCTTC
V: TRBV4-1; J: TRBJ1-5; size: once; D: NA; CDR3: CASSQVSGTLNQPQHF; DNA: TGCGCCAGCAGCCAAGTTTCCGGGACCCTTAATCAGCCCCAGCATTTT
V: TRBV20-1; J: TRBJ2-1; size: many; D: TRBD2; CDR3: CSARVNEGTSAHNEQFF; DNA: TGCAGTGCTAGAGTTAACGAGGGGACTAGCGCGCACAATGAGCAGTTCTTC
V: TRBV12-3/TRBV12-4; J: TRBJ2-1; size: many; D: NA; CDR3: CASSFYGSYNEQFF; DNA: TGTGCCAGCAGTTTTTACGGCTCCTACAATGAGCAGTTCTTC
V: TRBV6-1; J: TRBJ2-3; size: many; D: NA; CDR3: CASRDRGSTDTQYF; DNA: TGTGCCAGCAGAGATCGGGGGAGCACAGATACGCAGTATTTT
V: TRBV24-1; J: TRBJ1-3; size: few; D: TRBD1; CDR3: CATSDPGQGRNTIYF; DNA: TGTGCCACCAGTGACCCGGGACAGGGCAGAAACACCATATATTTT
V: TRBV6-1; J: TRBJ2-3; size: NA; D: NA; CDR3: CASSYGPGADTQYF; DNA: TGTGCCAGCAGTTATGGGCCAGGGGCCGATACGCAGTATTTT
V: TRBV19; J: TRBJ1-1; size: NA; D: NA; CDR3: CASSMLFSFRAGTEAFF; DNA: TGTGCCAGTAGTATGCTTTTTTCATTCCGGGCGGGCACTGAAGCTTTCTTT
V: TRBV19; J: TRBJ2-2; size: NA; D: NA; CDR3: CASSLTGRTGELFF; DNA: TGTGCCAGTAGCCTGACAGGGAGGACCGGGGAGCTGTTTTTT
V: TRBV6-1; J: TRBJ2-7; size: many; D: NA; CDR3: CASTRDFAYEQYF; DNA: TGTGCCAGCACCCGGGACTTCGCCTACGAGCAGTACTTC
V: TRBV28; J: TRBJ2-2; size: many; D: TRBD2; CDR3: CASSFGLAGVGELFF; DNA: TGTGCCAGCAGCTTCGGGCTAGCGGGAGTCGGGGAGCTGTTTTTT
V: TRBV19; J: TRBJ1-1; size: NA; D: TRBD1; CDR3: CASSIESRGRGEAFF; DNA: TGTGCCAGTAGTATAGAGAGCAGGGGGCGTGGTGAAGCTTTCTTT
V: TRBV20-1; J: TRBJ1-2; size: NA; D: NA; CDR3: CSARVLGTKNYGYTF; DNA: TGCAGTGCTAGGGTCTTAGGAACCAAGAACTATGGCTACACCTTC
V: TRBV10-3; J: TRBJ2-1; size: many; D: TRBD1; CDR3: CAIRADRVLYNEQFF; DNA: TGTGCCATCAGAGCCGACAGGGTTCTTTACAATGAGCAGTTCTTC
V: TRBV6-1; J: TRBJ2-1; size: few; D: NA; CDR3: CASSLGLVQFF; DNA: TGTGCCAGCAGCCTCGGGTTAGTGCAGTTCTTC
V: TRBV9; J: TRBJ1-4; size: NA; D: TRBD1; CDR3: CASSTGSGGEKLFF; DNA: TGTGCCAGCAGCACCGGGTCAGGGGGTGAAAAACTGTTTTTT
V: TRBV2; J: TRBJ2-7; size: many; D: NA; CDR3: CASSEAQEWKYF; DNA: TGTGCCAGCAGTGAGGCCCAGGAATGGAAGTACTTC
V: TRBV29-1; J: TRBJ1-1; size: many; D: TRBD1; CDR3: CSVEVIGGATEAFF; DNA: TGCAGCGTTGAAGTAATAGGGGGCGCGACTGAAGCTTTCTTT
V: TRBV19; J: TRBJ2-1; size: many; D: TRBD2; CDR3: CASSIEQLAAYNEQFF; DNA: TGTGCCAGTAGTATAGAACAACTAGCGGCCTACAATGAGCAGTTCTTC
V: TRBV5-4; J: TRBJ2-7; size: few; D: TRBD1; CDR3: CASSRQGPGQGNHEQYF; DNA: TGTGCCAGCAGCCGACAGGGGCCGGGACAGGGAAACCACGAGCAGTACTTC
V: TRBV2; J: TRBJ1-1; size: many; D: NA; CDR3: CASGSIGAPTEAFF; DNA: TGTGCCAGCGGTAGTATTGGGGCGCCTACTGAAGCTTTCTTT
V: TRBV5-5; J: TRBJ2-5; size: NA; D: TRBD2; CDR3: CASSLSLGGGQETQYF; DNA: TGTGCCAGCAGCTTGTCTTTAGGCGGGGGCCAAGAGACCCAGTACTTC
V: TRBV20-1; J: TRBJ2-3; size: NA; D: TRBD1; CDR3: CSASSPPGQGLTDTQYF; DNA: TGCAGTGCTTCCAGCCCCCCGGGACAGGGGCTCACAGATACGCAGTATTTT
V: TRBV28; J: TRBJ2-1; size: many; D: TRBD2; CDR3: CASSIRTSGLNEQFF; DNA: TGTGCCAGCAGCATCCGGACTAGCGGTCTGAATGAGCAGTTCTTC
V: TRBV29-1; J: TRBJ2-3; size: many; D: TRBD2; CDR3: CSDVDSGTTDTQYF; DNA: TGCAGCGATGTCGATAGCGGGACAACAGATACGCAGTATTTT
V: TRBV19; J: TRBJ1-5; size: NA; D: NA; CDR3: CASTPQVAGTPPSQHF; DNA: TGTGCCAGTACCCCCCAGGTTGCCGGGACACCCCCGTCCCAGCATTTT
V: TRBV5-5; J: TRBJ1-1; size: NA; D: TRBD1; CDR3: CASSLGTGGLAAFF; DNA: TGTGCCAGCAGCTTGGGGACAGGAGGGCTTGCGGCTTTCTTT
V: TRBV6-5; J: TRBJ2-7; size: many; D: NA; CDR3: CASSYSSGGLYEQYF; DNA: TGTGCCAGCAGTTACTCGAGTGGGGGGCTGTACGAGCAGTACTTC
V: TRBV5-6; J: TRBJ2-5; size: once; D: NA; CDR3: CASSLWGQLETQYF; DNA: TGTGCCAGCAGCTTGTGGGGGCAACTTGAGACCCAGTACTTC
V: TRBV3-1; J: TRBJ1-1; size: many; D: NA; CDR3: CASSQIRAGEAFF; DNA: TGTGCCAGCAGCCAAATAAGGGCTGGTGAAGCTTTCTTT
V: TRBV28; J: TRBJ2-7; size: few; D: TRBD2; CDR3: CASSSRLAGLTKNYEQYF; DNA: TGTGCCAGCAGTTCAAGACTAGCGGGCCTAACCAAAAACTACGAGCAGTACTTC
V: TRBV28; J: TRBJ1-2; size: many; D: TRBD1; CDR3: CASRLKGAVNYGYTF; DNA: TGTGCCAGCAGGTTAAAGGGGGCGGTTAACTATGGCTACACCTTC
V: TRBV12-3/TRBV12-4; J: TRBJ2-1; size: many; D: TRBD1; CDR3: CASSLGTGGPNEQFF; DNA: TGTGCCAGCAGTTTGGGGACAGGGGGCCCCAATGAGCAGTTCTTC
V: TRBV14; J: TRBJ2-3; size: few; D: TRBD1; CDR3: CASSLWTGAQGQYF; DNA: TGTGCCAGCAGCCTCTGGACAGGGGCGCAGGGGCAGTATTTT
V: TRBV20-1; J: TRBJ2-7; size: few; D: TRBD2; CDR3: CSAISGVAGGPSYEQYF; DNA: TGCAGTGCTATTAGCGGGGTAGCGGGGGGGCCATCCTACGAGCAGTACTTC
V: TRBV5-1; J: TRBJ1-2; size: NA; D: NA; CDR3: CASSLIPGVDGYTF; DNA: TGCGCCAGCAGCTTGATCCCAGGGGTCGATGGCTACACCTTC
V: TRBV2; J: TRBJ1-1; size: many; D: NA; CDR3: CASIWSPSNTEAFF; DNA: TGTGCCAGCATTTGGTCTCCTTCGAACACTGAAGCTTTCTTT
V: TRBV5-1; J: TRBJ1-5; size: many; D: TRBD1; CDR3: CASSLGTGANYSNQPQHF; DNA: TGCGCCAGCAGCCTGGGGACAGGGGCGAACTATAGCAATCAGCCCCAGCATTTT
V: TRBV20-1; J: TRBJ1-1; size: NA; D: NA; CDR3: CSARVLRDTEAFF; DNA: TGCAGTGCTAGGGTCCTCAGAGACACTGAAGCTTTCTTC